The clone carrying this TCR beta chain was found a few times. Its specificity is not known. The sample comes from a study of T cell responses to AZD1222 COVID-19 vaccine. Overall study findings and caveats: Spike-specific TCR breadth and depth were elevated following two AZD1222 doses. Repertoires in all cases were sampled only once the peak T cell response had passed.

Using immunoSEQ multiplex PCR, the repertoire was profiled, and TCRdb retains in-frame clones only, with some absent. The sample has 68,000 or so clones, 60% to 85% seen once. This clonotype was sampled from an adult in good health. The sample in question was peripheral blood, obtained on day 0 of AZD1222 vaccination.

The CDR3 loop is CASSLGGNTIYF. CDR3 bases: TGTGCCAGCAGCTTAGGTGGAAACACCATATATTTT. The chain has TRBV11-3 and TRBJ1-3; D gene uncertain. Trimming pared 1 base from V and 3 bases from J, leaving 1 base between. This CDR3 spans 12 amino acids. Germline lookup yields CDR1 SGHNT and CDR2 YENEEA.